This passage covers 31 T cell receptor beta chains from one sample sequenced in a study of T cells after yellow fever vaccination. TCRdb re-called the 5' RACE reads through MiXCR, storing one row per CDR3 protein. Of a few hundred thousand distinct CDR3 sequences listed, around 12% are singletons. The sample here was CD4+ T cells sorted from PBMCs, taken 15 days after the yellow fever booster vaccination. These receptors were taken from a man between 18 and 35 years old who received the YFV17D yellow fever vaccine.

This chain joins TRBV20-1 and TRBJ1-1, with a weak D call TRBD1 (6 bases). CDR1 and CDR2 (germline): DFQATT, SNEGSKA (reference sequence). The length of the CDR3 is 13 residues. The germline V and J ends were trimmed by 6 bases and 4 bases, with 15 bases remaining between them. The CDR3 sequence is CSASVTGATEAFF. The CDR3 bases are TGCAGTGCAAGTGTGACAGGCGCCACTGAAGCTTTCTTT.

The chain carries TRBV24-1 and TRBJ2-5; perhaps TRBD1 as D (6 bases). CDR1 and CDR2 from the germline V gene are KGHDR and SFDVKD. Trimming shortened V by 3 bases and J by 9 bases, and 19 bases separated the two germline ends. This CDR3 comprises 15 residues. The CDR3 spells CATSDAGTGSISQYF. Written as DNA, the CDR3 is TGTGCCACCAGTGATGCAGGCACAGGGTCAATCTCCCAGTACTTC.

In this sample, this clonotype turned up a few times. This chain connects TRBV9 to TRBJ2-1; D gene uncertain. The CDR3 contains 15 residues. Per the germline V gene, CDR1 is SGDLS and CDR2 is YYNGEE. V lost 0 bases to trimming and J lost 2 bases, with 9 bases between them. CDR3 protein: CASSVESATYNEQFF. The CDR3 bases are TGTGCCAGCAGCGTAGAGTCTGCTACCTACAATGAGCAGTTCTTC.

This clonotype was detected only a few times. The V gene is TRBV6-1, the J gene TRBJ1-1, with unresolved D. This CDR3 spans 12 amino acids. V was clipped by 2 bases and J by 11 bases, with 12 bases between them. The germline V gene has CDR1 MNHNS and CDR2 SASEGT. CDR3 residues: CASSEWGKIAFF. The CDR3 DNA sequence: TGTGCCAGCAGTGAATGGGGAAAAATTGCTTTCTTT.

This chain connects TRBV7-2 to TRBJ1-1; no reliable D call. Germline CDR1 SGHTA, CDR2 FQGNSA. Trimming removed 3 bases at V and 1 base at J, with 9 bases between. This CDR3 has 14 residues. The CDR3 region has the DNA TGTGCCAGCAGCTTGCGACACTCGAACACTGAAGCTTTCTTT. Its protein product is CASSLRHSNTEAFF.

This clonotype was seen ten or more times. The chain has TRBV5-4 and TRBJ2-1; D is unclear. Trimming shortened V by 4 bases and J by 1 base, and 12 bases separated the two germline ends. Germline V gene lookup returns CDR1 SGHNT and CDR2 YYREEE (reference sequence). The CDR3 runs 15 residues. The CDR3 loop is CASSPGVGSYNEQFF. CDR3 nucleotides: TGTGCCAGCAGCCCGGGCGTGGGGTCCTACAATGAGCAGTTCTTC. The full variable domain, rest sourced from reference TRBV5-4 and TRBJ2-1, is ETGVTQSPTHLIKTRGQQVTLRCSSQSGHNTVSWYQQALGQGPQFIFQYYREEENGRGNFPPRFSGLQFPNYSSELNVNALELDDSALYLCASSPGVGSYNEQFFGPGTRLTVL.

There are many counts of this clonotype. J is TRBJ1-5 and V is TRBV6-2 or TRBV6-3; D gene uncertain. V lost 2 bases to trimming and J lost 0 bases, with 11 bases between them. The CDR3 has 16 residues. CDR1 is MNHEY, CDR2 SVGEGT, per germline. The CDR3 loop reads CASSYRERYSNQPQHF. The CDR3 DNA reads TGTGCCAGCAGTTACAGGGAACGGTATAGCAATCAGCCCCAGCATTTT.

The V gene is TRBV14, the J gene TRBJ2-4; tentatively, D is TRBD2 (5 bases). The CDR3 covers 19 residues. Trimming removed 0 bases from V and 7 bases from J, with 25 bases in between. Germline CDR1 reads SGHDN; CDR2 reads FVKESK. The CDR3 DNA sequence: TGTGCCAGCAGCCAAGATTCCGGCGTCGCGGCGCGGGTTAGGAACATTCAGTACTTC. Its protein is CASSQDSGVAARVRNIQYF.

V and J are TRBV5-1 and TRBJ1-6, with TRBD1 as a possible D gene (5 bases). Germline V lookup: CDR1 SGHRS, CDR2 YFSETQ. This CDR3 comprises 17 residues. The V gene lost 4 bases and the J gene lost 5 bases, with 19 bases spanning the gap. This CDR3 reads CASSLRPQGVHNSPLHF. The CDR3 DNA reads as TGCGCCAGCAGCCTCCGGCCCCAGGGTGTACATAATTCACCCCTCCACTTT.

The chain carries TRBV20-1 and TRBJ2-3, with TRBD2 identical over 13 bases. The germline V gene has CDR1 DFQATT and CDR2 SNEGSKA (reference sequence). J lost 4 bases, V lost 5 bases, and 3 bases had no gene match. The CDR3 has 14 residues. CDR3 nucleotide sequence: TGCAGTGCTGGACTAGCGGGGGCATCAGATACGCAGTATTTT. This translates into CSAGLAGASDTQYF.

In its sample, this clonotype was seen a few times. This sequence joins TRBV4-2 and TRBJ2-1, with 15 bases matching TRBD2. The CDR3 is 20 amino acids. Germline-derived CDR1 and CDR2 are LGHNA and YNFKEQ. Trimming took 0 bases from V and 3 from J; bases not matched to a gene: 9. The CDR3 sequence: CASSQDPGTSGGSYYNEQFF. DNA of the CDR3: TGTGCCAGCAGCCAAGACCCTGGGACTAGCGGGGGGTCATACTACAATGAGCAGTTCTTC.

The genes are TRBV12-3 or TRBV12-4 and TRBJ2-2; TRBD1 might be the D (6 bases). The CDR3 consists of 15 residues. V lost 3 bases, J lost 4 bases, and 12 bases lay in between. The CDR3 loop reads CASSLRGKPTGELFF. CDR3 nucleotides: TGTGCCAGCAGTTTGAGGGGGAAGCCCACCGGGGAGCTGTTTTTT.

Only a few counts were recorded for this clonotype. The rearrangement joins TRBV5-8 to TRBJ2-1; TRBD2 is a possible D gene (6 bases). The V and J ends lost 3 bases and 6 bases respectively, with 7 bases between them. Germline CDR1 reads SGHTS; CDR2 reads YDEGEE. The CDR3 has 12 residues. The CDR3 bases are TGTGCCAGCAGCTGGGACTCCAATGAGCAGTTCTTC. Residues: CASSWDSNEQFF.

This clonotype was found many times. V gene TRBV5-1 combines with J gene TRBJ1-1; no firm D call. In germline, CDR1 is SGHRS, CDR2 YFSETQ. Trimming cost V 0 bases and J 9 bases, with 12 bases left between them. The CDR3 covers 13 residues. The CDR3 DNA is TGCGCCAGCAGCTTGGTAGAACGGAACAAAGCTTTCTTT. It specifies CASSLVERNKAFF.

This clonotype was counted ten times or more. The V and J genes are TRBV29-1 and TRBJ2-5, with D perhaps being TRBD1 or TRBD2 (5 bases each). In germline, CDR1 is SQVTM, CDR2 ANQGSEA. The CDR3 contains 12 residues. DNA for the CDR3: TGCACCGGTACCGGGGCCCAAGAGACCCAGTACTTC. Protein: CTGTGAQETQYF.

The chain is built from TRBV18 and TRBJ2-2; D remains ambiguous. Germline CDR1 reads KGHSH; CDR2 reads LQKENI. V lost 4 bases, J lost 3 bases, and 6 bases lay in between. The CDR3 totals 13 residues. The CDR3 region has the DNA TGTGCCAGCTCACGTCCCGACACCGGGGAGCTGTTTTTT. It specifies CASSRPDTGELFF.

Only a few counts were recorded for this clonotype. The rearrangement joins TRBV6-5 to TRBJ2-2, with TRBD1 as a possible D gene (5 bases). This CDR3 is built from 15 residues. CDR1 and CDR2 (germline): MNHEY, SVGAGI. V lost 3 bases to trimming and J lost 0 bases, with 8 bases between them. CDR3 region: CASSYLTANTGELFF. For the CDR3, the DNA is TGTGCCAGCAGTTATCTGACAGCGAACACCGGGGAGCTGTTTTTT.

This clonotype was counted at least ten times. This rearrangement joins TRBV7-2 to TRBJ2-3; 9 nucleotides line up with TRBD1. The germline V gene has CDR1 SGHTA and CDR2 FQGNSA. V gave up 1 base and J gave up 0 bases; unmatched junction bases: 2. The CDR3 length is 16 residues. CDR3 amino acids: CASSLVGTGSTDTQYF. CDR3 DNA sequence: TGTGCCAGCAGCTTAGTCGGGACAGGGAGCACAGATACGCAGTATTTT.

This clonotype was seen only a few times. The chain joins TRBV10-3 to TRBJ1-1; D call uncertain. The germline V and J ends were trimmed by 4 bases and 1 base, with 4 bases remaining between them. From germline, CDR1 is ENHRY and CDR2 SYGVKD. The CDR3 extends over 12 amino acids. CDR3 in amino acids: CAISASNTEAFF. The CDR3 bases are TGTGCCATCAGTGCGTCGAACACTGAAGCTTTCTTT.

This clonotype has only a few counts. V and J are TRBV20-1 and TRBJ2-3, with unresolved D. The CDR3 consists of 13 residues. V lost 6 bases to trimming and J lost 2 bases, with 12 bases between them. The germline gives CDR1 DFQATT, CDR2 SNEGSKA (reference sequence). The CDR3 DNA reads TGCAGTGCCAAACCCACTTACACAGATACGCAGTATTTT. Its translation is CSAKPTYTDTQYF.

This clonotype came up a few times. This sequence joins TRBV12-3 or TRBV12-4 and TRBJ2-2; the D gene could be TRBD1 or TRBD2 (5 bases each). CDR3 length equals 15 residues. Trimming took 0 bases from V and 6 from J, leaving 11 bases between them. The CDR3 is CASSLAGARAGELFF. The CDR3 bases are TGTGCCAGCAGTTTAGCAGGGGCGAGGGCCGGGGAGCTGTTTTTT.

This clonotype has just a few counts. The V call is TRBV20-1, the J call TRBJ2-7, with 8 bases aligning to TRBD1. Per the germline V gene, CDR1 is DFQATT and CDR2 is SNEGSKA (reference sequence). The J segment lost 2 bases and the V segment lost 7 bases, leaving 7 bases of the junction unmatched. This CDR3 contains 13 residues. In DNA form, the CDR3 reads TGCAGTGGCCGAGGGGACAGGACCTACGAGCAGTACTTC. Translating gives CSGRGDRTYEQYF.

The chain links TRBV6-5 to TRBJ2-1; possibly TRBD2 for D (5 bases). The ends were cut back, 6 bases at V and 5 bases at J, with 11 bases in the middle. CDR3 length equals 13 residues. CDR1 and CDR2 from the germline V gene are MNHEY and SVGAGI. In DNA form, the CDR3 reads TGTGCCAGCAGCTCCGGGATCGACAATGAGCAGTTCTTC. It codes for CASSSGIDNEQFF.

This chain uses TRBV6-6 with TRBJ2-2; the match to TRBD2 covers 7 bases. Germline V lookup: CDR1 MNHNY, CDR2 SVGAGI (reference sequence). The CDR3 is made up of 15 amino acids. Trimming cost V 5 bases and J 4 bases; bases outside gene matches: 7. CDR3 sequence: CASSTQLATTGELFF. As DNA, the CDR3 is TGTGCCAGCAGTACTCAACTAGCGACCACCGGGGAGCTGTTTTTT.

This chain links TRBV28 with TRBJ2-5; D may be TRBD2 (7 bases). V was clipped by 6 bases and J by 4 bases, with 15 bases between them. The length of the CDR3 is 14 residues. The germline V gene encodes CDR1 MDHEN and CDR2 SYDVKM. The CDR3 DNA reads as TGTGCCAGCAGACCTAGCGGCAGGGGAGAGACCCAGTACTTC. It translates to CASRPSGRGETQYF.

This clonotype was counted ten times or more. The rearrangement joins TRBV4-1 to TRBJ1-1; weak D call: TRBD1 (5 bases). Germline CDR1 is MGHRA and CDR2 is YSYEKL. Trimming left V 4 bases short and J 3 bases short, with 12 bases between. This CDR3 contains 14 residues. Here the CDR3 reads CASSPRGTDTEAFF. CDR3 coding DNA: TGCGCCAGCAGCCCCCGGGGGACGGACACTGAAGCTTTCTTT.

This clonotype was seen many times. The J gene is TRBJ2-5, the V gene TRBV7-2; D may be TRBD1 or TRBD2 (6 bases each). There are 12 residues in the CDR3. CDR1 and CDR2 from the germline V gene are SGHTA and FQGNSA. Trimming left V 11 bases short and J 5 bases short, with 15 bases between. In DNA, the CDR3 is TGTGCCTCAGAGGGGGGATGGGAGACCCAGTACTTC. Residues: CASEGGWETQYF.

The chain has TRBV7-2 and TRBJ1-6; 7 bases map to TRBD1. This CDR3 has 14 amino acids. The junction had 8 bases not matched to a gene; V was cut back by 7 bases and J by 8 bases. Per germline, CDR1 SGHTA and CDR2 FQGNSA. The chain's CDR3 is CASTAPGQYSPLHF. As DNA, the CDR3 is TGTGCCAGCACGGCACCGGGACAGTATTCACCCCTCCACTTT.

V usage is TRBV12-3 or TRBV12-4 and J usage is TRBJ1-4; D unclear. CDR3 length: 13 residues. Deletions cut 8 bases from V and 11 bases from J, with 18 bases between. The CDR3 DNA sequence: TGTGCCAGCGGTCCGGGAGGCTTGGTGAAACTGTTTTTT. It encodes CASGPGGLVKLFF.

The rearrangement joins TRBV6-5 to TRBJ2-7, with 9 nucleotides matching TRBD1. The CDR3 is made up of 15 amino acids. Germline CDR1 is MNHEY and CDR2 is SVGAGI. V was pared by 4 bases and J by 2 bases, with 6 bases of the junction left unmatched. The chain's CDR3 is CASSSDRGLTYEQYF. Here the CDR3 DNA reads TGTGCCAGCAGTTCAGACAGGGGGTTGACCTACGAGCAGTACTTC.

The genes are TRBV7-2 and TRBJ2-1; perhaps TRBD2 as D (6 bases). Deletions cut 1 base from V and 8 bases from J, with 12 bases between. This CDR3 contains 14 residues. The germline V gene has CDR1 SGHTA and CDR2 FQGNSA. CDR3: CASSLVLAKHEQFF. The CDR3, as DNA: TGTGCCAGCAGCTTAGTACTAGCTAAGCATGAGCAGTTCTTC.